The clone carrying this TCR beta chain is judged large. Its antigen is not identified. The CDR3 is made up of 14 amino acids. Germline V gives CDR1 SEHNR, CDR2 FQNEAQ (reference sequence). V lost 5 bases and J lost 4, with 15 bases in between. TCRdb's copy holds only in-frame clones and misses some; the assay was immunoSEQ multiplex PCR. The sample holds about 39,000 clones, 65% to 70% seen once. The record originates from a study of cytotoxic CD8 clonotypes in ibrutinib-treated CLL. Study-wide points: At the start, clonality exceeded age-matched healthy donors and followed circulating CD8+ T-cell counts. There were few public clonotypes, and on treatment they contracted or stayed stable.

The chain couples TRBV7-9 to TRBJ2-7; D is possibly TRBD1 (5 bases). Sequenced material: PBMCs, taken at disease progression, from a patient treated with ibrutinib. The receptor's source is a human donor with chronic lymphocytic leukemia. For the CDR3, the DNA is TGTGCCAGCAGCGACCCCGAGACAGTATACGAGCAGTACTTC. This encodes CASSDPETVYEQYF.